The rows below give T cell receptor beta chains drawn from one sample of a study of blood T cell repertoires in COVID-19. Here immunoSEQ multiplex PCR was the method, and the copy in TCRdb shows in-frame clones only, minus some. The sample consists of around 170,000 clones, about four fifths of them appearing once. The specimen was PBMCs or T cells enriched from blood (not recorded which). Every receptor here comes from a man between 45 and 60 years old who had recovered from COVID-19. Each CDR3 is given with its conserved first and last residue. D genes are given only for firm matches. Clone size, where shown, is once, few, many, or a class for clones that have expanded.

>TRBD1|TRBJ1-2|once|TRBV5-1
CASSPGGQPLLYGYTF
TGCGCCAGCAGCCCCGGGGGACAGCCACTACTCTATGGCTACACCTTC
>.|TRBJ1-1|once|TRBV18
CASSPRDIITAFF
TGTGCCAGCTCACCACGGGACATCATAACAGCTTTCTTT
>.|TRBJ2-2|.|TRBV3-1/TRBV3-2
CASSQPVELFF
TGTGCCAGCAGCCAACCCGTTGAGCTGTTTTTT
>.|TRBJ1-5|.|TRBV6-6
CASSYLLREGQPQHF
TGTGCCAGCAGTTACCTTCTCAGGGAGGGTCAGCCCCAGCATTTT
>.|TRBJ1-1|.|TRBV3-1/TRBV3-2
CASSSGLGAEAFF
TGTGCCAGCAGCAGCGGTCTGGGCGCTGAAGCTTTCTTT
>.|TRBJ2-2|.|TRBV6-5
CASSSYGGGTGELFF
TGTGCCAGCAGCTCCTATGGGGGAGGTACCGGGGAGCTGTTTTTT
>.|TRBJ2-2|.|TRBV27
CASGSVGGVSPGELFF
TGTGCCAGCGGCTCGGTTGGAGGGGTGTCTCCCGGGGAGCTGTTTTTT
>.|TRBJ2-2|.|TRBV5-4
CASSLDPGLLTGELFF
TGTGCCAGCAGCTTGGATCCAGGGCTATTGACCGGGGAGCTGTTTTTT
>.|TRBJ1-5|.|TRBV7-9
CASSWTADQPQHF
TGTGCCAGCAGTTGGACTGCGGATCAGCCCCAGCATTTT
>.|TRBJ1-3|.|TRBV6-5
CASKAPGNTIYF
TGTGCCAGCAAAGCACCTGGAAACACCATATATTTT
>.|TRBJ1-3|.|TRBV18
CASSPNAGGNSGNTIYF
TGTGCCAGCTCACCAAATGCCGGGGGAAACTCTGGAAACACCATATATTTT
>TRBD1|TRBJ1-3|.|TRBV4-2
CASSQVTGTASGNTIYF
TGTGCCAGCAGCCAAGTCACCGGGACAGCCTCTGGAAACACCATATATTTT
>.|TRBJ1-5|.|TRBV21-1
CASTMRDYQPQHF
TGTGCCAGCACAATGAGAGATTATCAGCCCCAGCATTTT
>TRBD2|TRBJ2-3|.|TRBV7-2
CASSLRLAGATDTQYF
TGTGCCAGCAGCTTAAGGCTAGCGGGGGCCACAGATACGCAGTATTTT
>.|TRBJ2-5|.|TRBV5-5
CASSLGSGQGGTQYF
TGTGCCAGCAGCTTGGGGTCCGGGCAGGGTGGGACCCAGTACTTC
>.|TRBJ2-2|.|TRBV6-5
CASSLLGGWNTGELFF
TGTGCCAGCAGTTTATTGGGCGGGTGGAACACCGGGGAGCTGTTTTTT
>.|TRBJ2-5|.|TRBV5-6
CASSPLQETQYF
TGTGCCAGCAGCCCCCTTCAAGAGACCCAGTACTTC
>TRBD1|TRBJ2-1|.|TRBV30
CAWSNRGNEQFF
TGTGCCTGGAGTAACAGGGGGAATGAGCAGTTCTTC
>.|TRBJ1-2|.|TRBV5-1
CASSPGDPLIYGYTF
TGCGCCAGCAGCCCGGGGGACCCGTTGATCTATGGCTACACCTTC
>.|TRBJ2-7|.|TRBV7-3
CASSSGRGYEQYF
TGTGCCAGCAGCTCCGGACGGGGCTACGAGCAGTACTTC
>.|TRBJ1-2|.|TRBV19
CASSIGQANNYGYTF
TGTGCCAGTAGTATTGGGCAGGCCAACAACTATGGCTACACCTTC
>.|TRBJ1-6|.|TRBV5-6
CASSLRVNSPLHF
TGTGCCAGCAGCTTGCGGGTTAATTCACCCCTCCACTTT